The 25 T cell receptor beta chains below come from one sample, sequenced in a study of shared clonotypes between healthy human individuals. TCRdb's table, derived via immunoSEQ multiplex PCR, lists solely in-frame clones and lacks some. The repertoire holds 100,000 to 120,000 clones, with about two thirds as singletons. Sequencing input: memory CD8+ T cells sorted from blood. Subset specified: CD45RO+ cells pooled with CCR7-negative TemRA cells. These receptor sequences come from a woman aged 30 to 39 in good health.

The CDR3 loop is CASASQNTGELFF. The CDR3 DNA follows: TGTGCCAGCGCTTCGCAAAACACCGGGGAGCTGTTTTTT. The rearrangement joins TRBV19 to TRBJ2-2; D is ambiguous. Trimming stripped 9 bases from V and 2 bases from J, with 10 bases between. The CDR3 consists of 13 residues. Germline CDR1 and CDR2: LNHDA and SQIVND (reference sequence).

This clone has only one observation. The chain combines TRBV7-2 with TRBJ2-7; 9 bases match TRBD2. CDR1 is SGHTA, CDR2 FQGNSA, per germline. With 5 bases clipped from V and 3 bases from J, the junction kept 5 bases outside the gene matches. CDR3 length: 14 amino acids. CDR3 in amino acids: CASSPGLANYEQYF. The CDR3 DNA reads TGTGCCAGCAGCCCGGGACTAGCAAACTACGAGCAGTACTTC.

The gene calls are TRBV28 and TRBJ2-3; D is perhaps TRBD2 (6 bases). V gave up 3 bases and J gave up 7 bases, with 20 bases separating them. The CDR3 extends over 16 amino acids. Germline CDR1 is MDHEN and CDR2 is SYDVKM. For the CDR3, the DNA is TGTGCCAGCAGTTTCGAGTTTATTGGCGGGACGAATACGCAGTATTTT. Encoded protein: CASSFEFIGGTNTQYF.

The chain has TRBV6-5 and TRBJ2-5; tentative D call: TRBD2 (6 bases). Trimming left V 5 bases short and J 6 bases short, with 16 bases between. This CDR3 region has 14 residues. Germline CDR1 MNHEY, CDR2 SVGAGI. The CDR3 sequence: CASSPPGEVKTQYF. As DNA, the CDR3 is TGTGCCAGCAGTCCCCCGGGGGAGGTGAAGACCCAGTACTTC.

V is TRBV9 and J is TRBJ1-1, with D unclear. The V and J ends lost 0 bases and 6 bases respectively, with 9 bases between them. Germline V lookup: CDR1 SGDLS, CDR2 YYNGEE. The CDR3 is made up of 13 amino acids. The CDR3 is CASSVGTLPEAFF. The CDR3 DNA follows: TGTGCCAGCAGCGTAGGGACCCTGCCTGAAGCTTTCTTT.

CDR3 sequence: CASSGGVVGDEQFF. CDR3 in DNA: TGTGCCTCATCGGGTGGGGTGGTCGGCGATGAGCAGTTCTTC. The chain uses TRBV30 and TRBJ2-1, with unresolved D. The CDR3 spans 14 residues. In germline, CDR1 is GTSNPN, CDR2 SVGIG (reference sequence). V was cut by 7 bases and J by 8 bases, with 21 bases left in between.

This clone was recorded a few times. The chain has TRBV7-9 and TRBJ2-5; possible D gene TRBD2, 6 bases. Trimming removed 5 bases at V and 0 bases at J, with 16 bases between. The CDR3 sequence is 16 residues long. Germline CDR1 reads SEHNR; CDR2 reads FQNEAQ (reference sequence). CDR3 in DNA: TGTGCCAGCAGCGATCCGGGACTCATTAACCAAGAGACCCAGTACTTC. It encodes CASSDPGLINQETQYF.

The CDR3 region has the DNA TGTGCCAGTAAAGAAGGGCCCGCCGGGGAGCTGTTTTTT. It yields the protein CASKEGPAGELFF. The chain uses TRBV6-4 and TRBJ2-2; D gene uncertain. Trimming left V 9 bases short and J 6 bases short, with 14 bases between. Germline CDR1 reads MRHNA; CDR2 reads SNTAGT. This CDR3 has 13 amino acids.

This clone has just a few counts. The CDR3 region is CASSLDRNRGYTF. For the CDR3, the DNA is TGTGCCAGCAGCTTGGACAGAAATAGGGGCTACACCTTC. V and J are TRBV5-4 and TRBJ1-2; D is undetermined. V was pared by 0 bases and J by 8 bases, with 11 bases between. The CDR3 is 13 residues long. Germline lookup yields CDR1 SGHNT and CDR2 YYREEE (reference sequence).

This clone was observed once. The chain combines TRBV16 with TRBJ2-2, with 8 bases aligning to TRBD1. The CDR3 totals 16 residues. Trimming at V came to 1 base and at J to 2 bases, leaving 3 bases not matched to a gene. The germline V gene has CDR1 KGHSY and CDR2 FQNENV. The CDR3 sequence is CASSQWDRINTGELFF. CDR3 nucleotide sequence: TGTGCCAGCAGCCAATGGGACAGGATTAACACCGGGGAGCTGTTTTTT.

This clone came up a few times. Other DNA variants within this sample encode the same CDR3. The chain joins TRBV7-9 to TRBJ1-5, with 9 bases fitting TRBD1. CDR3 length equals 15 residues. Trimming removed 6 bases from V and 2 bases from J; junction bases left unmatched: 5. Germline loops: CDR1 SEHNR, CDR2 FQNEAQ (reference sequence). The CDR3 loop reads CASSPQGAGNQPQHF. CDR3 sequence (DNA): TGTGCCAGCAGTCCACAGGGGGCAGGCAATCAGCCCCAGCATTTT.

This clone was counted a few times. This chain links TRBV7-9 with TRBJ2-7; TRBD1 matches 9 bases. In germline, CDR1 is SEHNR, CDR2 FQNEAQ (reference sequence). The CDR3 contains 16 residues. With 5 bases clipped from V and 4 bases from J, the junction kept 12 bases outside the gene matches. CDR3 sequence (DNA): TGTGCCAGCAGCCTAGAGCCGGGACAGGGACTATACGAGCAGTACTTC. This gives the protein CASSLEPGQGLYEQYF.

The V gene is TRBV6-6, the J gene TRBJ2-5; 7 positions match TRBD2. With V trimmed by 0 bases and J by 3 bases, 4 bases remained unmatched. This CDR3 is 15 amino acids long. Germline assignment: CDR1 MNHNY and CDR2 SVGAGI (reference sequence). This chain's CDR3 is CASSYSNLAEETQYF. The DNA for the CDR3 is TGTGCCAGCAGTTACTCGAACCTAGCGGAAGAGACCCAGTACTTC.

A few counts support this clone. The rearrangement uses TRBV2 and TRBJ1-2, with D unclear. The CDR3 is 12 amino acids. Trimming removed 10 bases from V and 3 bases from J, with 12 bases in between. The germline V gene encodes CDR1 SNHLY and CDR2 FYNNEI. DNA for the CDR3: TGTGCCACACGGTATTCGGACTATGGCTACACCTTC. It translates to CATRYSDYGYTF.

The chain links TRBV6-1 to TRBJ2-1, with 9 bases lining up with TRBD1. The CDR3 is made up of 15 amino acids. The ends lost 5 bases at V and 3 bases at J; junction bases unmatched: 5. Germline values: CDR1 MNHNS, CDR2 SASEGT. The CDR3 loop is CASSTGTGSYNEQFF. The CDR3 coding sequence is TGTGCCAGCAGTACCGGGACAGGGAGCTACAATGAGCAGTTCTTC.

CDR3 loop: CASSFGRAYEQYF. The CDR3 nucleotides read TGTGCCAGCAGTTTCGGCAGAGCCTACGAGCAGTACTTC. This chain joins TRBV27 and TRBJ2-5, with D unclear. The DNA end lines up better with TRBJ2-7; the J call may be wrong. The CDR3 totals 13 residues. CDR1 MNHEY and CDR2 SMNVEV come from the germline V gene (reference sequence).

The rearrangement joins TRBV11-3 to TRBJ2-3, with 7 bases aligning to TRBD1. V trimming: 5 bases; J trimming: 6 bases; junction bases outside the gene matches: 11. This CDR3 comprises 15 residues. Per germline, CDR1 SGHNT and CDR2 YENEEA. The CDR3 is CASSEGTASWDTQYF. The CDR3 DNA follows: TGTGCCAGCAGCGAAGGGACAGCCAGTTGGGATACGCAGTATTTT.

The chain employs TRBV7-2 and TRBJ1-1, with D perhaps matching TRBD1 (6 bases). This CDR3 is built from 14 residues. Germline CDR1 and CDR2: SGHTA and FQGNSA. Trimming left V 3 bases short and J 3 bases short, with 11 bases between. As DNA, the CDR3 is TGTGCCAGCAGCTTCGCGGGGGCGGACACTGAAGCTTTCTTT. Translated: CASSFAGADTEAFF.

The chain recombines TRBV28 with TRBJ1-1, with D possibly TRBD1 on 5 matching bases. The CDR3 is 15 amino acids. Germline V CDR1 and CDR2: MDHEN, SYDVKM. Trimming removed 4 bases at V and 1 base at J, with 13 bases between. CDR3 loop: CASSSPPGGNTEAFF. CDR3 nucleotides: TGTGCCAGCAGTTCCCCCCCGGGGGGGAACACTGAAGCTTTCTTT.

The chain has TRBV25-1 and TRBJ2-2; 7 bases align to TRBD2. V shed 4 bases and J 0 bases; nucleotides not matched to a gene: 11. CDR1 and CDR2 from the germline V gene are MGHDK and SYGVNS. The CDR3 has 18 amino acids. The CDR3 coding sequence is TGTGCCAGCAGTGGTGATCTGACTAGCAGCCCGAACACCGGGGAGCTGTTTTTT. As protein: CASSGDLTSSPNTGELFF.

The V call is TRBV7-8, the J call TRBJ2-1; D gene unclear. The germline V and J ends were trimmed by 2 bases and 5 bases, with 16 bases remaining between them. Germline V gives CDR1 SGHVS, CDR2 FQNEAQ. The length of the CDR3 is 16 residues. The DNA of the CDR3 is TGTGCCAGCAGCTTATTCCCAGTGGAAGGGCACAATGAGCAGTTCTTC. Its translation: CASSLFPVEGHNEQFF. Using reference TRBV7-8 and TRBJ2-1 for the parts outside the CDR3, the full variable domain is GAGVSQSPRYKVAKRGQDVALRCDPISGHVSLFWYQQALGQGPEFLTYFQNEAQLDKSGLPSDRFFAERPEGSVSTLKIQRTQQEDSAVYLCASSLFPVEGHNEQFFGPGTRLTVL.

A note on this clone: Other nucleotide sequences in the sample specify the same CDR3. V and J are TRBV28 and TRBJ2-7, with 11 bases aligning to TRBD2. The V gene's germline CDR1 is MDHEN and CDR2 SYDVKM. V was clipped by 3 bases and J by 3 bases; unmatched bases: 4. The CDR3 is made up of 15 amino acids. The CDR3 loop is CASSFRTSGLYEQYF. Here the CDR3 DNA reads TGTGCCAGCAGTTTCCGGACTAGCGGGCTCTACGAGCAGTACTTC.

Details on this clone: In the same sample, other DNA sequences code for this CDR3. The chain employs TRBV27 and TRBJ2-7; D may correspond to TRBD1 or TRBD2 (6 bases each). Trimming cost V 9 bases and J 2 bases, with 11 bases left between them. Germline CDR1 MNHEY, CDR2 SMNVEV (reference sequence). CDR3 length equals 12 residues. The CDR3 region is CASGGGTYEQYF. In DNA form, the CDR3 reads TGTGCCAGTGGGGGCGGGACCTACGAGCAGTACTTC.

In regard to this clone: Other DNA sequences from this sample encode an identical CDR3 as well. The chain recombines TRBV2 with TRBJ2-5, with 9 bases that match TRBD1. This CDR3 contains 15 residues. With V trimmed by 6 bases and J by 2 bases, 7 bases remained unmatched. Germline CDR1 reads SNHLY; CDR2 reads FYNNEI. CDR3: CASSTEGQGQETQYF. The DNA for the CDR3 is TGTGCCAGCAGCACGGAGGGACAGGGACAAGAGACCCAGTACTTC.

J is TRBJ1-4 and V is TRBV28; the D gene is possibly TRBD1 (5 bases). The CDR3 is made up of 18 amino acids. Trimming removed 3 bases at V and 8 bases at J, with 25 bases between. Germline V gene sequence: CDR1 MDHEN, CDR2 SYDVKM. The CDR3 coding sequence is TGTGCCAGCAGTTTCGGGGGGTTTCTCTTGAGCGGTTCCGAAAAACTGTTTTTT. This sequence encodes CASSFGGFLLSGSEKLFF.